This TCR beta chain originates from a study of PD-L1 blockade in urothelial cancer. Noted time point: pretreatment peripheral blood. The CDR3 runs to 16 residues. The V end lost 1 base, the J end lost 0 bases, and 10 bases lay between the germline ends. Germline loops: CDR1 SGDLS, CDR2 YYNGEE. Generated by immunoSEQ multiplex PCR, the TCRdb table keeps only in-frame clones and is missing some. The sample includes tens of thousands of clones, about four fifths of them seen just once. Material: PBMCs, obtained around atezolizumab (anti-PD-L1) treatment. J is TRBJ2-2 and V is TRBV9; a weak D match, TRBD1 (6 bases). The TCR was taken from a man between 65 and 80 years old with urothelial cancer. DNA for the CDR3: TGTGCCAGCAGCGTAACGGCAGGGGCGAACACCGGGGAGCTGTTTTTT. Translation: CASSVTAGANTGELFF.